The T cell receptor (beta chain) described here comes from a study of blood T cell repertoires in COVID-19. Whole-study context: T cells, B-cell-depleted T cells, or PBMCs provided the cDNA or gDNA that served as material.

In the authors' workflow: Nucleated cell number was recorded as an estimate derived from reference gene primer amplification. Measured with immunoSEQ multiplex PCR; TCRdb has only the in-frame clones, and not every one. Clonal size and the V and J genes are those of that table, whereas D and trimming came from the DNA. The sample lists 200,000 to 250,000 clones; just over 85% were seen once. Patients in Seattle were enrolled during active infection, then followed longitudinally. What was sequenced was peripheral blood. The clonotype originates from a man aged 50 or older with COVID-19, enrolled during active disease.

The CDR3 nucleotides are TGTGCCACCAGTGATGGGACAGGGGGCGTCTACAATGAGCAGTTCTTC. It specifies CATSDGTGGVYNEQFF. This sequence joins TRBV24-1 and TRBJ2-1; 12 nucleotides align to TRBD1. The CDR3 runs 16 residues. Germline V gene data show CDR1 as KGHDR and CDR2 as SFDVKD. The V segment lost 3 bases and the J segment 3 bases; nucleotides outside the gene matches: 2.